This T cell receptor (beta chain) was identified during a study of metastatic and nonmetastatic thyroid tumors. Treatment of any kind had been given to no patient before thyroid surgery. MiXCR was used by TCRdb to re-call the PCR reads. The table has some 50,000 clones, around 20% seen once. V lost 2 bases and J 4 bases, leaving 15 bases between the germline ends. Per the germline V gene, CDR1 is MNHEY and CDR2 is SVGAGI. The CDR3 has 15 amino acids. This clone was seen many times. This TCR derives from a male donor with papillary thyroid cancer or a benign thyroid nodule (not recorded which). Some clones in this sample may be carry-over from other donors' samples. This chain uses TRBV6-5 with TRBJ2-7, with D tentatively TRBD1 (5 bases). Material for sequencing was blood. The CDR3 region is CASSYPHGRAYEQYF. CDR3 coding DNA: TGTGCCAGCAGTTACCCCCATGGCAGGGCGTACGAGCAGTACTTC.